Each of the 27 T cell receptor beta chains below was sequenced from the same sample in a study of blood T cells in healthy people across ages. Through a sample-barcoded 5' primer and a J-beta primer mix, a second PCR was run for 7 to 11 cycles. MiXCR was run by TCRdb on the 5' RACE reads, yielding one entry per CDR3 protein. The table lists more than 650,000 distinct CDR3 sequences, 50% to 65% of them singletons. The sample was blood. The receptors stem from an elderly man in good health.

This clonotype has just a few counts. The rearrangement links TRBV6-5 to TRBJ2-7; no firm D call. V lost 2 bases and J 3 bases, leaving 14 bases between the germline ends. This CDR3 comprises 15 residues. Germline CDR1 reads MNHEY; CDR2 reads SVGAGI. For the CDR3, the DNA is TGTGCCAGCAGTTACACCGGTGGGCAAGGCTACGAGCAGTACTTC. This encodes CASSYTGGQGYEQYF.

The chain employs TRBV28 and TRBJ1-5, with D uncertain. The CDR3 has 14 amino acids. V was shortened by 6 bases and J by 2 bases, with 11 bases between the two germline ends. Germline CDR1 reads MDHEN; CDR2 reads SYDVKM. The CDR3 nucleotides read TGTGCCAGCAGCCCCGCCGGGCGCAATCAGCCCCAGCATTTT. Translated, it gives CASSPAGRNQPQHF.

This clonotype was seen only once. The chain joins TRBV30 to TRBJ2-7, with D unclear. V lost 2 bases and J 7 bases, leaving 9 bases between the germline ends. The CDR3 totals 11 residues. In germline, CDR1 is GTSNPN, CDR2 SVGIG (reference sequence). The CDR3 DNA sequence: TGTGCCTGGAGTCTAGGTTCGGAGCAGTACTTC. It codes for CAWSLGSEQYF.

The chain employs TRBV10-3 and TRBJ2-1; TRBD2 matches 9 bases. The germline V gene encodes CDR1 ENHRY and CDR2 SYGVKD. The CDR3 is 15 residues long. V was pared by 7 bases and J by 0 bases, with 4 bases of the junction left unmatched. This chain's CDR3 is CAINPGLASYNEQFF. In DNA, the CDR3 is TGTGCCATCAATCCGGGACTAGCCTCCTACAATGAGCAGTTCTTC.

The chain carries TRBV27 and TRBJ2-3, with D perhaps matching TRBD1 (7 bases). Trimming took 5 bases from V and 14 from J, leaving 20 bases between them. The CDR3 covers 13 residues. Per the germline V gene, CDR1 is MNHEY and CDR2 is SMNVEV (reference sequence). CDR3 DNA sequence: TGTGCCAGCAGTAGCGGGTGGGACAGATACGCGTATTTT. Translation gives CASSSGWDRYAYF.

The CDR3 DNA reads as TGTGCCAGCAGTTACAGGGAATCTGAAGCTTTCTTT. It specifies CASSYRESEAFF. The chain joins TRBV6-6 to TRBJ1-1; D ambiguous. Trimming took off 2 bases at V and 6 bases at J, with 7 bases between the two ends. The CDR3 consists of 12 residues. Germline CDR1 reads MNHNY; CDR2 reads SVGAGI (reference sequence).

This chain joins TRBV13 and TRBJ2-1; D possibly uses TRBD1 or TRBD2 (5 bases each). The V end was cut by 7 bases, the J end by 15 bases, with 22 bases between. The CDR3 is 13 amino acids. Germline V gene lookup returns CDR1 PRHDT and CDR2 FYEKMQ (reference sequence). The CDR3 coding sequence is TGTGCCAGCACCCCGAGGGGCGGCCTTAGGGTGTTCTTC. This codes for CASTPRGGLRVFF. The entire variable domain, with the rest obtained from reference TRBV13 and TRBJ2-1, is as follows: AAGVIQSPRHLIKEKRETATLKCYPIPRHDTVYWYQQGPGQDPQFLISFYEKMQSDKGSIPDRFSAQQFSDYHSELNMSSLELGDSALYFCASTPRGGLRVFFGPGTRLTVL.

V gene TRBV24-1 combines with J gene TRBJ1-5; no definite D call. The CDR3 is 14 amino acids. Germline lookup yields CDR1 KGHDR and CDR2 SFDVKD. V was shortened by 3 bases and J by 4 bases, with 9 bases between the two germline ends. CDR3 DNA: TGTGCCACCAGTGATCGTAGCAGAAATCAGCCCCAGCATTTT. Translation: CATSDRSRNQPQHF.

The V call is TRBV6-1, the J call TRBJ2-3, with D perhaps TRBD1 (7 bases). Germline CDR1 and CDR2: MNHNS and SASEGT. The CDR3 runs to 14 residues. The germline V and J ends were trimmed by 5 bases and 8 bases, with 17 bases remaining between them. The DNA of the CDR3 is TGTGCCAGCAGTAGTACCAGGGGGACTGGTACGCAGTATTTT. This codes for CASSSTRGTGTQYF.

In its sample, this clonotype was seen a few times. This chain uses TRBV3-1 with TRBJ1-2, with no clear D. Germline CDR1 is LGHDT and CDR2 is YNNKEL (reference sequence). There are 15 residues in the CDR3. Trimming cost V 1 base and J 8 bases, with 17 bases left between them. The CDR3 region has the DNA TGTGCCAGCAGCCAAGGGTTTACTACGGTAACCGGCTACACCTTC. It translates to CASSQGFTTVTGYTF.

This clonotype was seen a single time. This chain uses TRBV6-1 with TRBJ1-2; 8 nucleotides match TRBD1. The CDR3 is made up of 16 amino acids. V shed 0 bases, J shed 5 bases, and the junction held 8 bases outside the gene matches. The germline CDR1 and CDR2 sequences are MNHNS and SASEGT. CDR3 nucleotide sequence: TGTGCCAGCAGTGAAGCGCTTCAGGGGGCAGTGTATGGCTACACCTTC. Its translation is CASSEALQGAVYGYTF.

This clonotype was observed a handful of times. The rearrangement uses TRBV25-1 and TRBJ1-1; D unresolved. With 7 bases removed from V and 2 bases from J, the gap between germline ends came to 5 bases. Per germline, CDR1 MGHDK and CDR2 SYGVNS. The CDR3 extends over 11 amino acids. CDR3 protein: CASIHNTEAFF. CDR3 DNA sequence: TGTGCCAGCATCCACAACACTGAAGCTTTCTTT. The full variable domain, its missing parts supplied by reference TRBV25-1 and TRBJ1-1, is EADIYQTPRYLVIGTGKKITLECSQTMGHDKMYWYQQDPGMELHLIHYSYGVNSTEKGDLSSESTVSRIRTEHFPLTLESARPSHTSQYLCASIHNTEAFFGQGTRLTVV.

V is TRBV4-2 and J is TRBJ2-1; weak D call: TRBD2 (7 bases). The CDR3 has 13 amino acids. The germline V gene has CDR1 LGHNA and CDR2 YNFKEQ. V was pared by 1 base and J by 10 bases, with 11 bases between. In DNA, the CDR3 is TGTGCCAGCAGCCAAGTAAGGGGGGGGGAGCAGTTCTTC. This encodes CASSQVRGGEQFF.

The J gene is TRBJ2-2, the V gene TRBV2, with unresolved D. The V end lost 5 bases, the J end lost 7 bases, and 17 bases lay between the germline ends. Germline values: CDR1 SNHLY, CDR2 FYNNEI. There are 15 residues in the CDR3. The CDR3: CASSSAVSANGELFF. As DNA, the CDR3 is TGTGCCAGCAGTTCGGCCGTGTCGGCAAACGGGGAGCTGTTTTTT.

This CDR3 reads CASTGGSGRPHEQFF. The CDR3 DNA is TGTGCCAGCACCGGAGGGAGCGGGAGACCTCATGAGCAGTTCTTC. The chain employs TRBV7-6 and TRBJ2-1, with 8 bases aligning to TRBD2. With 7 bases clipped from V and 8 bases from J, the junction kept 13 bases outside the gene matches. Germline V gene sequence: CDR1 SGHVS, CDR2 FNYEAQ. The CDR3 totals 15 residues.

The chain is built from TRBV3-1 and TRBJ2-5, with a possible D match to TRBD2 (6 bases). The CDR3 loop spans 13 amino acids. Germline values: CDR1 LGHDT, CDR2 YNNKEL (reference sequence). Trimming took 5 bases from V and 4 from J, leaving 11 bases between them. The CDR3 DNA reads as TGTGCCAGCAGCTTGGGACTCACAGAGACCCAGTACTTC. Translating it yields CASSLGLTETQYF.

CDR3 loop: CASQVRDVQDDYGYTF. CDR3 sequence (DNA): TGTGCCAGTCAGGTGCGGGATGTTCAGGACGACTATGGCTACACCTTC. The chain links TRBV19 to TRBJ1-2; no clear D. This CDR3 comprises 16 residues. The V and J ends lost 8 bases and 3 bases respectively, with 22 bases between them. Germline CDR1 LNHDA, CDR2 SQIVND (reference sequence).

The J gene is TRBJ2-1, the V gene TRBV18; a possible D gene is TRBD2 (6 bases). Per germline, CDR1 KGHSH and CDR2 LQKENI. The length of the CDR3 is 16 residues. With 3 bases removed from V and 8 bases from J, the gap between germline ends came to 20 bases. CDR3 protein: CASSPTVQRVPDEQFF. DNA of the CDR3: TGTGCCAGCTCACCTACGGTCCAGCGGGTGCCCGATGAGCAGTTCTTC.

The chain recombines TRBV27 with TRBJ2-1, with D possibly matching TRBD1 (5 bases). CDR3 length equals 14 residues. Trimming took off 5 bases at V and 3 bases at J, with 11 bases between the two ends. Germline values: CDR1 MNHEY, CDR2 SMNVEV (reference sequence). The CDR3 loop is CASSPTTVYNEQFF. CDR3 DNA: TGTGCCAGCAGTCCGACGACAGTCTACAATGAGCAGTTCTTC.

This clonotype came up a few times. The V call is TRBV6-2 or TRBV6-3, the J call TRBJ1-1; D uncertain. The CDR3 extends over 13 amino acids. The germline V and J ends were trimmed by 5 bases and 3 bases, with 10 bases remaining between them. Germline CDR1 and CDR2: MNHEY and SVGEGT. CDR3 DNA: TGTGCCAGCAGTGAATCCCGGGACACTGAAGCTTTCTTT. It yields the protein CASSESRDTEAFF.

Comment on this clonotype: Compared with germline, one end of the junction differs, possibly owing to a read error. The gene calls are TRBV3-1 and TRBJ2-1; the D gene is possibly TRBD2 (5 bases). Germline CDR1 and CDR2: LGHDT and YNNKEL (reference sequence). CDR3 length: 13 amino acids. For the CDR3, the DNA is TGTGTCAGCAGCCCTTCGCGGGTTGGGGAGCAGTTCTTC. This codes for CVSSPSRVGEQFF.

The J gene is TRBJ2-3, the V gene TRBV27; 7 positions agree with TRBD1. The CDR3 length is 15 residues. Germline CDR1 MNHEY, CDR2 SMNVEV (reference sequence). Trimming took 5 bases from V and 4 from J; bases not matched to a gene: 9. CDR3 residues: CASSTGQALADTQYF. The CDR3 coding sequence is TGTGCCAGCAGTACCGGACAGGCCCTCGCAGATACGCAGTATTTT.

This clonotype was seen only a few times. This chain uses TRBV24-1 with TRBJ2-1; D is uncertain. Germline CDR1 is KGHDR and CDR2 is SFDVKD. Between the trimmed V and J ends, which lost 6 bases and 4 bases, there was a span of 6 bases. This CDR3 spans 12 amino acids. The CDR3 reads CATSNRYNEQFF. For the CDR3, the DNA is TGTGCCACCAGTAACAGATACAATGAGCAGTTCTTC.

This clonotype has only a few counts. The V and J genes are TRBV14 and TRBJ2-7; TRBD2 matches 14 bases. The CDR3 runs 16 residues. CDR1 SGHDN and CDR2 FVKESK come from the germline V gene. Trimming removed 4 bases from V and 1 base from J; junction bases left unmatched: 3. CDR3 nucleotide sequence: TGTGCCAGCAGCCGGGGACTAGCGGGAGTTTCCTACGAGCAGTACTTC. Its translation: CASSRGLAGVSYEQYF.

The J gene is TRBJ2-1, the V gene TRBV4-1, with a possible D match to TRBD2 (6 bases). Trimming pared 1 base from V and 5 bases from J, leaving 12 bases between. There are 15 residues in the CDR3. Germline CDR1 is MGHRA and CDR2 is YSYEKL. Written as DNA, the CDR3 is TGCGCCAGCAGCCAAGTCGGGAGCGGCCACAATGAGCAGTTCTTC. It specifies CASSQVGSGHNEQFF.

The chain couples TRBV27 to TRBJ2-7; TRBD2 might be the D (5 bases). The CDR3 runs 16 residues. Per the germline V gene, CDR1 is MNHEY and CDR2 is SMNVEV (reference sequence). Trimming shortened V by 0 bases and J by 0 bases, and 12 bases separated the two germline ends. The CDR3 DNA reads TGTGCCAGCAGTTTATCGGTAGCGACCAGCTCCTACGAGCAGTACTTC. Translating it yields CASSLSVATSSYEQYF.

V and J are TRBV29-1 and TRBJ2-4; weak D call: TRBD1 (6 bases). The J call is doubtful: the DNA matches TRBJ2-7 better. Germline V gives CDR1 SQVTM, CDR2 ANQGSEA. The CDR3 has 12 residues. The CDR3 nucleotides read TGCAGCGCACAGGGTACGTCCCACGAGCAGTACTTC. Protein sequence: CSAQGTSHEQYF.